Below, 21 T cell receptor beta chains from the same sample are listed, as sequenced in a study of cytomegalovirus exposure and HLA in healthy donors. The table came from immunoSEQ multiplex PCR; TCRdb's copy has only in-frame clones and leaves some out. The repertoire includes over 60,000 clones, under 96% of them detected once, and roughly 4.3% sits in the top ten. The specimen sequenced was PBMCs. The receptor source for this set is a woman in her late teens or twenties in good health and CMV-seropositive.

The chain couples TRBV5-1 to TRBJ2-1; TRBD2 matches 13 bases. Germline V gene lookup returns CDR1 SGHRS and CDR2 YFSETQ. Germline trimming cut 1 base from V and 6 bases from J; bases unmatched to any gene: 13. The CDR3 runs to 19 residues. The CDR3 sequence is CASSLLPPGLAGISNEQFF. DNA for the CDR3: TGCGCCAGCAGCTTGTTGCCTCCGGGACTAGCGGGAATTAGCAATGAGCAGTTCTTC.

This chain links TRBV7-6 with TRBJ2-2; D is possibly TRBD1 (6 bases). Germline CDR1 is SGHVS and CDR2 is FNYEAQ. The CDR3 has 16 amino acids. The V gene lost 6 bases and the J gene lost 0 bases, with 14 bases spanning the gap. The CDR3 region is CASRTTGTANTGELFF. The DNA of the CDR3 is TGTGCCAGCAGGACTACAGGGACCGCGAACACCGGGGAGCTGTTTTTT. Together with reference TRBV7-6 and TRBJ2-2, the CDR3 gives the full variable domain: GAGVSQSPRYKVTKRGQDVALRCDPISGHVSLYWYRQALGQGPEFLTYFNYEAQQDKSGLPNDRFSAERPEGSISTLTIQRTEQRDSAMYRCASRTTGTANTGELFFGEGSRLTVL.

The chain joins TRBV7-2 to TRBJ2-2, with TRBD1 matching over 9 bases. The CDR3 has 15 amino acids. Per germline, CDR1 SGHTA and CDR2 FQGNSA. Trimming removed 5 bases from V and 3 bases from J; junction bases left unmatched: 4. The CDR3, as DNA: TGTGCCAGCAGCAGGGACAGGGTGGACACCGGGGAGCTGTTTTTT. Translation: CASSRDRVDTGELFF.

The chain couples TRBV28 to TRBJ2-7, with D maybe TRBD2 (6 bases). This CDR3 has 14 residues. Trimming pared 5 bases from V and 1 base from J, leaving 12 bases between. Germline V gives CDR1 MDHEN, CDR2 SYDVKM. The DNA of the CDR3 is TGTGCCAGCAGTCCAACCGGGACTTCCTACGAGCAGTACTTC. Residues: CASSPTGTSYEQYF. Together with reference TRBV28 and TRBJ2-7, the CDR3 gives the full variable domain: DVKVTQSSRYLVKRTGEKVFLECVQDMDHENMFWYRQDPGLGLRLIYFSYDVKMKEKGDIPEGYSVSREKKERFSLILESASTNQTSMYLCASSPTGTSYEQYFGPGTRLTVT.

V is TRBV7-3 and J is TRBJ2-5; weak D call: TRBD2 (6 bases). Per the germline V gene, CDR1 is SGHTA and CDR2 is FQGTGA. This CDR3 contains 15 residues. V lost 2 bases to trimming and J lost 1 base, with 11 bases between them. The CDR3 DNA reads as TGTGCCAGCAGCTTATTGGGGCGGGGCCAAGAGACCCAGTACTTC. It is translated as CASSLLGRGQETQYF.

The CDR3 DNA reads TGTGCCAGCAGCAGATTTGGAGGCCCAGCGCAAGAGACCCAGTACTTC. This sequence encodes CASSRFGGPAQETQYF. The chain is built from TRBV5-6 and TRBJ2-5; D is perhaps TRBD2 (5 bases). Trimming removed 4 bases at V and 2 bases at J, with 18 bases between. This CDR3 contains 16 residues. In germline, CDR1 is SGHDT, CDR2 YYEEEE.

The chain is built from TRBV7-9 and TRBJ2-1; 12 bases fit TRBD2. The trim removed 0 bases at V and 9 bases at J, leaving 9 bases unmatched. Germline CDR1 reads SEHNR; CDR2 reads FQNEAQ (reference sequence). There are 17 residues in the CDR3. CDR3 sequence (DNA): TGTGCCAGCAGCTTAGCCCGAGAGGCTAGCGGGAGGGCTGAGCAGTTCTTC. Protein product: CASSLAREASGRAEQFF.

V and J are TRBV19 and TRBJ2-3; D possibly corresponds to TRBD1 (6 bases). This CDR3 is 17 amino acids long. Germline V gene sequence: CDR1 LNHDA, CDR2 SQIVND (reference sequence). V lost 4 bases and J lost 5, with 22 bases in between. CDR3 sequence reads: CASSSIRDKGSKDTQYF. As DNA, the CDR3 is TGTGCCAGTAGTAGCATACGGGACAAGGGATCGAAAGATACGCAGTATTTT.

This sequence joins TRBV25-1 and TRBJ2-3; 7 positions match TRBD1. Trimming took 5 bases from V and 4 from J; bases not matched to a gene: 9. The CDR3 sequence is 15 residues long. From germline, CDR1 is MGHDK and CDR2 SYGVNS. In DNA, the CDR3 is TGTGCCAGCAGTCGAGGGGGCCTTTCCCCAGATACGCAGTATTTT. Its translation: CASSRGGLSPDTQYF.

CDR3 DNA: TGTGCCAGCAGTTACTCGATAGGACGGGGGGGTGAAAAACTGTTTTTT. It translates to CASSYSIGRGGEKLFF. The J gene is TRBJ1-4, the V gene TRBV6-5; D might be TRBD1 (5 bases). The CDR3 has 16 amino acids. Germline values: CDR1 MNHEY, CDR2 SVGAGI. V shed 0 bases and J shed 7 bases, with 15 bases lying between them.

V usage is TRBV18 and J usage is TRBJ2-5; a weak D match, TRBD2 (6 bases). Germline-derived CDR1 and CDR2 are KGHSH and LQKENI. Trimming shortened V by 3 bases and J by 5 bases, and 16 bases separated the two germline ends. The CDR3 has 15 amino acids. The CDR3 protein is CASSPLGGGGETQYF. CDR3 in DNA: TGTGCCAGCTCACCGCTCGGGGGTGGAGGCGAGACCCAGTACTTC.

The gene calls are TRBV21-1 and TRBJ2-7; the table's D call of TRBD2 was not tested on the DNA. TRBV21-1 has pseudogene status. The CDR3 consists of 15 residues. The CDR3 sequence is CASSKAEGVSYEQYF. The CDR3 nucleotides are TGTGCCAGCAGCAAAGCCGAGGGCGTCTCCTACGAGCAGTACTTC.

This chain uses TRBV28 with TRBJ2-2; TRBD2 aligns across 7 bases. Germline assignment: CDR1 MDHEN and CDR2 SYDVKM. J gave up 4 bases and V 6 bases, and 8 bases lay outside the gene matches. The CDR3 length is 15 residues. The CDR3 reads CASSAITGGTGELFF. As DNA, the CDR3 is TGTGCCAGCAGCGCAATTACGGGGGGCACCGGGGAGCTGTTTTTT.

The chain employs TRBV10-3 and TRBJ2-3, with 7 bases that match TRBD2. Germline CDR1 reads ENHRY; CDR2 reads SYGVKD. V lost 1 base and J lost 5; bases outside the gene matches: 6. The CDR3 has 15 residues. The CDR3 nucleotides read TGTGCCATCAGTGAGTGGGCGGGAGATAAAGATACGCAGTATTTT. Translation: CAISEWAGDKDTQYF.

This chain connects TRBV6-6 to TRBJ1-1; D not resolved. Trimming stripped 4 bases from V and 0 bases from J, with 6 bases between. The CDR3 totals 13 residues. Germline CDR1 is MNHNY and CDR2 is SVGAGI (reference sequence). The CDR3 loop reads CASSSGLNTEAFF. The CDR3 bases are TGTGCCAGCAGTTCGGGTTTGAACACTGAAGCTTTCTTT.

The chain's CDR3 is CASTSHSQNTIYF. The CDR3 nucleotides are TGTGCCAGCACGTCGCACAGTCAAAACACCATATATTTT. The chain joins TRBV28 to TRBJ1-3; D remains ambiguous. Germline lookup yields CDR1 MDHEN and CDR2 SYDVKM. The V end was cut by 7 bases, the J end by 6 bases, with 13 bases between. CDR3 length equals 13 residues. Variable domain in full (rest from reference TRBV28 and TRBJ1-3): DVKVTQSSRYLVKRTGEKVFLECVQDMDHENMFWYRQDPGLGLRLIYFSYDVKMKEKGDIPEGYSVSREKKERFSLILESASTNQTSMYLCASTSHSQNTIYFGEGSWLTVV.

The V and J genes are TRBV27 and TRBJ2-7; no clear D. Germline V gene lookup returns CDR1 MNHEY and CDR2 SMNVEV (reference sequence). This CDR3 region has 15 residues. V was shortened by 2 bases and J by 3 bases, with 14 bases between the two germline ends. The CDR3 region is CASSLRGRSFYEQYF. The CDR3 DNA is TGTGCCAGCAGTTTACGAGGCCGGAGTTTCTACGAGCAGTACTTC.

The rearrangement links TRBV28 to TRBJ1-1; D perhaps matches TRBD1 (6 bases). The CDR3 is made up of 13 amino acids. V lost 10 bases, J lost 4 bases, and 16 bases lay in between. Germline CDR1 is MDHEN and CDR2 is SYDVKM. The CDR3 is CATLNRAVTEAFF. The CDR3 coding sequence is TGTGCCACCCTAAACAGGGCAGTCACTGAAGCTTTCTTT.

The J gene is TRBJ1-1, the V gene TRBV28; D remains unclear. Germline loops: CDR1 MDHEN, CDR2 SYDVKM. The CDR3 has 12 residues. Trimming pared 9 bases from V and 0 bases from J, leaving 8 bases between. CDR3: CASKTMNTEAFF. As DNA, the CDR3 is TGTGCCAGTAAGACTATGAACACTGAAGCTTTCTTT.

The gene calls are TRBV28 and TRBJ2-7; D unresolved. Trimming took off 2 bases at V and 3 bases at J, with 17 bases between the two ends. Germline CDR1 is MDHEN and CDR2 is SYDVKM. The CDR3 covers 16 residues. CDR3 region: CASSLVGVVPLYEQYF. Here the CDR3 DNA reads TGTGCCAGCAGTTTAGTTGGAGTGGTCCCTCTCTACGAGCAGTACTTC.

The V gene is TRBV28, the J gene TRBJ1-1; D possibly corresponds to TRBD1 (5 bases). This CDR3 contains 13 residues. Trimming pared 7 bases from V and 8 bases from J, leaving 17 bases between. Germline V gives CDR1 MDHEN, CDR2 SYDVKM. CDR3 residues: CASTPHRTGEAFF. The DNA for the CDR3 is TGTGCCAGCACCCCTCACCGTACAGGAGAAGCTTTCTTT.